One sample yielded the 21 T cell receptor beta chains listed below, sequenced in a study of T-cell reconstitution after alpha-beta-depleted transplantation in children (dated by TCRdb to the mid-2010s). The library was produced with PCR. Data came from an Illumina HiSeq 2500. Molecular barcoding was employed in the preparation of TCR libraries, with unique molecular identifiers being used to normalize TCRbeta repertoire quantification. In TCRdb, the public reads were trimmed at Q25 with fastp and aligned with MiXCR, with productive beta chains retained. Every distinct CDR3 protein forms one entry, paired with its most common genes and DNA. The sample has more than 250,000 distinct CDR3 sequences on record, over 8% of them singletons. Clones ranked in the top ten supply roughly a tenth of the sample. The sequencing here drew on PBMCs from the stem cell graft donor, taken from the stem cell graft. Receptor source: a human donor who donated a stem cell graft to a child with SCID.

This clonotype was counted a few times. The chain is built from TRBV5-4 and TRBJ1-3; D ambiguous. Germline V gives CDR1 SGHNT, CDR2 YYREEE (reference sequence). The ends were cut back, 1 base at V and 3 bases at J, with 8 bases in the middle. This CDR3 spans 14 amino acids. The CDR3 loop is CASSLPGYGNTIYF. The DNA of the CDR3 is TGTGCCAGCAGCTTGCCCGGCTATGGAAACACCATATATTTT.

This clonotype was counted many times. V usage is TRBV2 and J usage is TRBJ2-1; D remains unclear. The CDR3 loop spans 11 amino acids. The V end lost 6 bases, the J end lost 5 bases, and 5 bases lay between the germline ends. The germline V gene encodes CDR1 SNHLY and CDR2 FYNNEI. The CDR3 DNA is TGTGCCAGCAGGCTGGACAATGAGCAGTTCTTC. This codes for CASRLDNEQFF.

The rearrangement links TRBV20-1 to TRBJ1-1, with a weak D call TRBD1 (6 bases). Germline CDR1 is DFQATT and CDR2 is SNEGSKA (reference sequence). V was trimmed by 0 bases and J by 11 bases, leaving 19 bases between them. The CDR3 extends over 14 amino acids. Written as DNA, the CDR3 is TGCAGTGCTAGAGAAGGTCCAGGGGCCTTGGAGGCTTTCTTT. Amino acids: CSAREGPGALEAFF.

The V gene is TRBV7-2, the J gene TRBJ2-1; a weak D match, TRBD1 (6 bases). The CDR3 is made up of 15 amino acids. From germline, CDR1 is SGHTA and CDR2 FQGNSA. V was clipped by 5 bases and J by 4 bases, with 15 bases between them. CDR3: CASSPRDKVYNEQFF. CDR3 DNA sequence: TGTGCCAGCAGCCCCCGGGACAAGGTATACAATGAGCAGTTCTTC. Looking up the rest from reference TRBV7-2 and TRBJ2-1 gives the full variable domain: GAGVSQSPSNKVTEKGKDVELRCDPISGHTALYWYRQSLGQGLEFLIYFQGNSAPDKSGLPSDRFSAERTGGSVSTLTIQRTQQEDSAVYLCASSPRDKVYNEQFFGPGTRLTVL.

The J gene is TRBJ1-2, the V gene TRBV25-1; D possibly corresponds to TRBD1 (5 bases). CDR1 is MGHDK, CDR2 SYGVNS, per germline. The CDR3 contains 12 residues. Trimming left V 1 base short and J 7 bases short, with 7 bases between. Here the CDR3 reads CASSEFGGGYTF. CDR3 nucleotide sequence: TGTGCCAGCAGTGAATTCGGGGGTGGCTACACCTTC.

This clonotype was observed many times. The chain has TRBV12-3 or TRBV12-4 and TRBJ2-1, with D possibly matching TRBD1 (6 bases). The CDR3 has 14 residues. V was cut by 5 bases and J by 7 bases, with 15 bases left in between. The CDR3 sequence: CASSLSLGTNEQFF. The CDR3 nucleotides are TGTGCCAGCAGTCTTTCGTTGGGGACAAATGAGCAGTTCTTC.

This clonotype was seen a handful of times. V and J are TRBV7-2 and TRBJ2-2, with D perhaps assigned TRBD1 or TRBD2 (6 bases each). From germline, CDR1 is SGHTA and CDR2 FQGNSA. The germline V and J ends were trimmed by 5 bases and 7 bases, with 14 bases remaining between them. The CDR3 covers 14 residues. CDR3 bases: TGTGCCAGCAGCCCGAGGGGGGCGAGCGGGGAGCTGTTTTTT. Amino acids: CASSPRGASGELFF.

This chain connects TRBV27 to TRBJ2-2; either TRBD1 or TRBD2 may supply D (6 bases each). The germline V and J ends were trimmed by 7 bases and 0 bases, with 12 bases remaining between them. The CDR3 runs 15 residues. CDR1 is MNHEY and CDR2 is SMNVEV in the germline V gene (reference sequence). This CDR3 reads CASTPGGPNTGELFF. Written as DNA, the CDR3 is TGTGCCAGCACCCCCGGGGGCCCGAACACCGGGGAGCTGTTTTTT.

There are a few counts of this clonotype. This chain links TRBV7-9 with TRBJ2-5; D is possibly TRBD1 (6 bases). The CDR3 length is 14 residues. Trimming stripped 5 bases from V and 5 bases from J, with 15 bases between. CDR1 and CDR2 (germline): SEHNR, FQNEAQ (reference sequence). The CDR3 DNA is TGTGCCAGCAGCCCATCAGGGGCGTGGGAGACCCAGTACTTC. It translates to CASSPSGAWETQYF.

This clonotype was counted between two and nine times. The chain links TRBV12-3 or TRBV12-4 to TRBJ2-7, with D possibly being TRBD1 (5 bases). Trimming took 3 bases from V and 4 from J, leaving 16 bases between them. This CDR3 contains 15 residues. For the CDR3, the DNA is TGTGCCAGCAGTTTGGGGCCCCCGGACCTTTACGAGCAGTACTTC. Translation gives CASSLGPPDLYEQYF.

The sample holds a few counts of this clonotype. The rearrangement links TRBV7-7 to TRBJ2-1, with D unresolved. Trimming cost V 5 bases and J 0 bases, with 11 bases left between them. CDR1 and CDR2 (germline): SSHAT, FNYEAQ (reference sequence). The CDR3 consists of 15 residues. CDR3 amino acids: CASSPVGSSYNEQFF. CDR3 bases: TGTGCCAGCAGCCCCGTCGGAAGCTCCTACAATGAGCAGTTCTTC. Full variable domain (remainder filled in from reference TRBV7-7 and TRBJ2-1): GAGVSQSPRYKVTKRGQDVTLRCDPISSHATLYWYQQALGQGPEFLTYFNYEAQPDKSGLPSDRFSAERPEGSISTLTIQRTEQRDSAMYRCASSPVGSSYNEQFFGPGTRLTVL.

This clonotype was seen many times. The chain recombines TRBV7-9 with TRBJ1-4; 8 bases are a match to TRBD1. The CDR3 totals 15 residues. The germline V gene has CDR1 SEHNR and CDR2 FQNEAQ (reference sequence). V shed 5 bases and J 5 bases; nucleotides not matched to a gene: 7. The CDR3 region is CASSTRTGMNEKLFF. As DNA, the CDR3 is TGTGCCAGCAGCACACGGACAGGGATGAATGAAAAACTGTTTTTT.

This clonotype was seen only a few times. The V call is TRBV20-1, the J call TRBJ1-6; D uncertain. Germline CDR1 DFQATT, CDR2 SNEGSKA (reference sequence). V was shortened by 0 bases and J by 6 bases, with 9 bases between the two germline ends. The CDR3 spans 14 residues. The CDR3 nucleotides read TGCAGTGCTAGAGAATTCACAGTTAATTCACCCCTCCACTTT. This gives the protein CSAREFTVNSPLHF.

In its sample, this clonotype was seen a few times. The chain carries TRBV10-3 and TRBJ1-4; possible D gene TRBD1, 6 bases. V was cut by 7 bases and J by 7 bases, with 13 bases left in between. CDR1 and CDR2 from the germline V gene are ENHRY and SYGVKD. The CDR3 length is 13 residues. In DNA, the CDR3 is TGTGCCATCAAAACAGGGCCTGGTGAAAAACTGTTTTTT. Translated: CAIKTGPGEKLFF.

This clonotype was detected ten times or more. The chain joins TRBV5-1 to TRBJ1-1; D is uncertain. This CDR3 spans 13 amino acids. Looked up from germline, CDR1 is SGHRS and CDR2 is YFSETQ. The V gene lost 0 bases and the J gene lost 4 bases, with 7 bases spanning the gap. The CDR3 DNA sequence: TGCGCCAGCAGCTTGGGGAAAGGCACTGAAGCTTTCTTT. It yields the protein CASSLGKGTEAFF.

The chain carries TRBV27 and TRBJ2-3; no definite D call. CDR1 and CDR2 from the germline V gene are MNHEY and SMNVEV (reference sequence). The CDR3 has 15 residues. Trimming took 2 bases from V and 1 from J, leaving 10 bases between them. Here the CDR3 DNA reads TGTGCCAGCAGTTTACAAAACCCTCGCACAGATACGCAGTATTTT. It encodes CASSLQNPRTDTQYF.

This clonotype has more than one count but fewer than ten. The rearrangement links TRBV6-5 to TRBJ2-5, with TRBD1 as a possible D gene (5 bases). The CDR3 runs to 15 residues. The ends were cut back, 0 bases at V and 5 bases at J, with 13 bases in the middle. CDR1 is MNHEY, CDR2 SVGAGI, per germline. CDR3 amino acids: CASSYSQGRPETQYF. The CDR3 DNA reads TGTGCCAGCAGTTACTCCCAGGGAAGGCCGGAGACCCAGTACTTC.

The table lists this clonotype with a few counts. The chain carries TRBV12-3 or TRBV12-4 and TRBJ2-1, with TRBD1 identical over 8 bases. The V gene end was trimmed by 6 bases and the J gene end by 5 bases; junction bases not matched to a gene: 9. This CDR3 region has 15 residues. In nucleotides, the CDR3 is TGTGCCAGCAGGGACCGGGACAGGAAACACAATGAGCAGTTCTTC. Translation gives CASRDRDRKHNEQFF.

The sample holds many counts of this clonotype. This rearrangement joins TRBV6-5 to TRBJ2-7; the match to TRBD2 covers 7 bases. CDR1 is MNHEY, CDR2 SVGAGI, per germline. V lost 2 bases to trimming and J lost 5 bases; unmatched junction nucleotides: 6. This CDR3 has 14 residues. The CDR3 loop is CASSYPPGGNEQYF. The CDR3 DNA reads TGTGCCAGCAGTTACCCACCGGGAGGAAACGAGCAGTACTTC.

This clonotype turned up a few times. This rearrangement joins TRBV7-9 to TRBJ2-7; either TRBD1 or TRBD2 may fit D (5 bases each). Germline V gene data show CDR1 as SEHNR and CDR2 as FQNEAQ (reference sequence). Deletions cut 5 bases from V and 3 bases from J, with 14 bases between. The CDR3 is 14 residues long. The CDR3 is CASSKTGPSYEQYF. The CDR3, as DNA: TGTGCCAGCAGCAAAACGGGACCGAGCTACGAGCAGTACTTC.

The chain is built from TRBV24-1 and TRBJ2-5, with D possibly TRBD2 on 5 matching bases. There are 20 residues in the CDR3. V lost 3 bases and J 2 bases, leaving 27 bases between the germline ends. Germline CDR1 KGHDR, CDR2 SFDVKD. CDR3 loop: CATSDGPRISAELGQETQYF. CDR3 sequence (DNA): TGTGCCACCAGTGATGGGCCCCGAATTAGCGCGGAGTTGGGGCAAGAGACCCAGTACTTC.